Here is one TCR beta chain with its context. This sample was taken from a study of blood T cell repertoires in COVID-19. As for the study in general: Samples representing acute and convalescent COVID-19 were sourced from the United States, Italy and Spain. PBMCs, B-cell-depleted T cells, or T cells were the source of the cDNA or gDNA that made up the material.

The V gene's germline CDR1 is MNHNS and CDR2 SASEGT. V was clipped by 10 bases and J by 4 bases; unmatched bases: 6. The CDR3 spans 13 residues. Clones were read by immunoSEQ multiplex PCR, and TCRdb kept only the in-frame ones, dropping some. The table records about 170,000 clones, over 75% of them present only once. This chain connects TRBV6-1 to TRBJ2-7; 11 positions agree with TRBD2. What was sequenced was peripheral blood. The TCR comes from a man in his sixties who had recovered from COVID-19. CDR3 loop: CATLAGGHYEQYF. CDR3 sequence (DNA): TGTGCCACCCTAGCGGGGGGTCATTACGAGCAGTACTTC.